This T cell receptor beta chain was recovered during a study of a mutant IDH1 vaccine in newly diagnosed glioma. Study-level background: Sex distribution of treated patients was about 62% male and 37.5% female; mean age was about 40 years. The earlier regimen, radiotherapy, temozolomide, or both, was most often both.

Noted time point: baseline, week 1 (first vaccination visit). Indicated treatment: pre-vaccination baseline after standard-of-care therapy. Donors had new WHO grade 3 or 4 IDH1-mutant, ATRX-lost astrocytomas. Only in-frame clones appear in the TCRdb table, and some are missing; sequencing was by immunoSEQ multiplex PCR. The table has tens of thousands of clones, around 80% seen once. As to this clone: Its cognate antigen is unknown.

Findings of the study overall: It seemed that pseudoprogression was not linked to changes in the top peripheral T cell clonotypes.

The sequence was obtained from a man in his forties or fifties with glioma. Some clones in this sample may be carry-over from other donors' samples. The material sequenced was PBMCs, taken from a glioma patient treated with radiotherapy, temozolomide or both.

DNA for the CDR3: TGTGCCAGCAGGACAGGGTCGGGTTCACCCCTCCACTTT. Its translation is CASRTGSGSPLHF. The chain carries TRBV6-1 and TRBJ1-6; 7 bases are shared with TRBD1. The CDR3 length is 13 residues. J was trimmed by 9 bases and V by 6 bases; bases with no gene match: 5. From germline, CDR1 is MNHNS and CDR2 SASEGT.